This T cell receptor (beta chain) was observed in a study of CD8+CD57+ T cells in acquired aplastic anemia. Looking at the study overall: The mean DNA yield obtained from sorted CD4+ and CD8+ cells came to approximately 3 ug.

General study results and limits: In CD8+ cells, Simpson's diversity showed no significant difference between patients and controls. There were roughly 28 CD8+ CDR3 sequences that occurred in both patients and controls.

The V end lost 0 bases, the J end lost 14 bases, and 14 bases lay between the germline ends. Germline values: CDR1 SGHDN, CDR2 FVKESK. This CDR3 region has 14 residues. Both TCR beta VDJ combination and CDR3 sequence profiling were carried out. Genomic DNA was the template for this profiling. MiXCR, applied by TCRdb to the reads, yields one record per CDR3 protein. This table holds more than 150,000 distinct CDR3 sequences, roughly 64% found once. Details on this clonotype: Its cognate antigen is unknown.

What was sequenced was sorted CD4+, CD8+, or CD8+CD57+ T cells (not recorded which) from PBMCs. The TCR originated in a human donor with severe aplastic anemia or a healthy control (not recorded which). The rearrangement links TRBV14 to TRBJ1-6; D is possibly TRBD1 (5 bases). The CDR3 loop is CASSQDRVFGTLHF. The CDR3 nucleotides read TGTGCCAGCAGCCAAGACAGGGTGTTCGGAACCCTCCACTTT.